This T cell receptor (beta chain) was found in a study of blood T cell repertoires in COVID-19. The assay was immunoSEQ multiplex PCR, and TCRdb's table has in-frame clones only and misses some. The sample lists some 45,000 clones, approximately 88% occurring once. This clonotype originated in a human donor with active COVID-19. The donor label of this sample is uncertain. Sequencing input: peripheral blood.

CDR3 bases: TGTGCCAGCAGCTTAATTAGCGGGACTTACAATGAGCAGTTCTTC. This encodes CASSLISGTYNEQFF. This rearrangement joins TRBV7-3 to TRBJ2-1; 8 bases match TRBD2. This CDR3 comprises 15 residues. Germline values: CDR1 SGHTA, CDR2 FQGTGA. Trimming took 1 base from V and 4 from J; bases not matched to a gene: 3.